A single sample gave rise to the 32 T cell receptor beta chains below, sequenced in a study of molecular identifiers for immune sequencing clone quantification. A single record per CDR3 protein comes from TCRdb applying MiXCR to the PCR reads. The sample contains 400,000 to 600,000 distinct CDR3 sequences, around 25% of which appear only once. Sequenced input: naive CD8+ T cells from blood, with Jurkat cell RNA spiked in. As for subset: FACS-sorted CD8+CD4-CCR7+CD45RA+ naive T cells. The receptors were sampled from a human donor in good health. Some libraries in this study had Jurkat cell RNA spiked in.

Comment on this clonotype: One end of the junction does not line up with germline, which may come from a read error. The chain combines TRBV7-9 with TRBJ2-1; 7 bases line up with TRBD1. Germline V gene data show CDR1 as SEHNR and CDR2 as FQNEAQ (reference sequence). The CDR3 sequence is 15 residues long. This chain's CDR3 is CASSTNRGAVSEQFF. CDR3 coding DNA: TGTGCCAGCAGCACAAACAGGGGAGCGGTAAGTGAGCAGTTTTTC.

This clonotype has a single count. Germline is not matched at one junction end, which may reflect a read error. V gene TRBV6-2 or TRBV6-3 combines with J gene TRBJ2-7; no clear D. The CDR3 covers 13 residues. The germline gives CDR1 MNHEY, CDR2 SVGEGT. This CDR3 is CASSYSSSCEQYF. Here the CDR3 DNA reads TGTGCCAGCAGTTACTCCAGCTCCTGCGAGCAGTACTTC.

This clonotype was seen more than once but under ten times. The V gene is TRBV11-2, the J gene TRBJ2-1, with D possibly matching TRBD2 (6 bases). The germline V and J ends were trimmed by 3 bases and 4 bases, with 13 bases remaining between them. The CDR3 has 15 residues. Germline CDR1 and CDR2: SGHAT and FQNNGV. Here the CDR3 reads CASSFFLAPYNEQFF. CDR3 sequence (DNA): TGTGCCAGCAGCTTCTTCCTAGCGCCGTACAATGAGCAGTTCTTC.

To note about this clonotype: It may be a read error: a sequence one base away is much more abundant. No DNA is shown, since the ends of the CDR3 on it are uncertain; the CDR3 is the one TCRdb lists. This chain connects TRBV12-5 to TRBJ1-1; the table's TRBD1 call for D was not verified on the DNA. The CDR3 totals 13 residues, both ends included. Germline V gene data show CDR1 as LGHNT and CDR2 as FRNRAP. The CDR3 loop reads CASGFGRGTETFF.

Points on this clonotype: Given a much more abundant clone one base away, this may be a read error. The chain is built from TRBV5-3 and TRBJ2-5; 9 bases match TRBD2. TRBV5-3 is classed as an ORF, of uncertain function. V shed 8 bases, J shed 2 bases, and the junction held 10 bases outside the gene matches. The CDR3 is 15 residues long. CDR3 coding DNA: TGTGCCAGCAGCGGGGGGACTCCCCCTCAAGAGACCCAGTACTTC. Translated: CASSGGTPPQETQYF.

The chain joins TRBV28 to TRBJ2-2; perhaps D is TRBD1 or TRBD2 (6 bases each). Trimming removed 7 bases at V and 8 bases at J, with 20 bases between. The CDR3 loop spans 15 amino acids. CDR1 and CDR2 (germline): MDHEN, SYDVKM. The CDR3 reads CASKPGRSGAGELFF. CDR3 in DNA: TGTGCCAGCAAACCAGGTCGATCGGGGGCTGGGGAGCTGTTTTTT.

This clonotype occurred many times. This chain connects TRBV4-1 to TRBJ1-5, with no clear D. The CDR3 consists of 15 residues. V dropped 3 bases and J dropped 3 bases, with 12 bases sitting between them. Germline lookup yields CDR1 MGHRA and CDR2 YSYEKL. CDR3 protein: CASSQEVFPNQPQHF. Written as DNA, the CDR3 is TGCGCCAGCAGCCAGGAGGTTTTCCCCAATCAGCCCCAGCATTTT.

The chain recombines TRBV6-2 or TRBV6-3 with TRBJ1-2, with D hard to call. CDR3 length: 11 residues. The germline gives CDR1 MNHEY, CDR2 SVGEGT. Trimming shortened V by 9 bases and J by 5 bases, and 10 bases separated the two germline ends. The CDR3 spells CARSRLYGYTF. Written as DNA, the CDR3 is TGTGCCAGAAGTCGTCTTTATGGCTACACCTTC.

This clonotype was counted only a few times. This chain links TRBV28 with TRBJ1-1; TRBD1 matches at 8 bases. CDR3 length equals 15 residues. The ends lost 5 bases at V and 10 bases at J; junction bases unmatched: 15. Germline CDR1 is MDHEN and CDR2 is SYDVKM. CDR3 nucleotide sequence: TGTGCCAGCAGTACCGCAGGGGGCGGATTAAGGGGAGCTTTCTTT. Translating gives CASSTAGGGLRGAFF.

This clonotype was seen only a few times. The rearrangement joins TRBV12-3 or TRBV12-4 to TRBJ2-1, with D hard to call. V lost 3 bases and J lost 6, with 9 bases in between. The CDR3 has 13 residues. CDR3 nucleotide sequence: TGTGCCAGCAGTTTTCAGGTATTCAATGAGCAGTTCTTC. Translation: CASSFQVFNEQFF.

This clonotype was picked up a small number of times. CDR3 in DNA: TGCAGTGCCGTGACCGTAGTCTCTGGAAACACCATATATTTT. This gives the protein CSAVTVVSGNTIYF. The chain joins TRBV20-1 to TRBJ1-3, with unresolved D. This CDR3 is built from 14 residues. Germline V gene data show CDR1 as DFQATT and CDR2 as SNEGSKA (reference sequence). V was pared by 6 bases and J by 0 bases, with 12 bases between.

As regards this clonotype: A junction end diverges from the germline sequence, so it may reflect a read error. V is TRBV6-2 or TRBV6-3 and J is TRBJ2-5; D is possibly TRBD2 (5 bases). Germline-derived CDR1 and CDR2 are MNHEY and SVGEGT. CDR3 length: 14 amino acids. DNA of the CDR3: TGTGTCAGCAGTTACGCTCGACTACGGGAGACCCAGTACTTC. Translating gives CVSSYARLRETQYF.

With regard to this clonotype: Germline is not matched at one junction end, which may reflect a read error. J is TRBJ1-5 and V is TRBV27, with a weak D call TRBD1 (5 bases). The length of the CDR3 is 16 residues. Germline loops: CDR1 MNHEY, CDR2 SMNVEV (reference sequence). CDR3 in amino acids: CAGSLSWGDFGQPQHF. CDR3 DNA: TGTGCCGGCAGTTTATCGTGGGGGGACTTTGGTCAGCCCCAGCATTTT.

This clonotype was seen only a few times. J is TRBJ1-2 and V is TRBV4-1; 8 nucleotides agree with TRBD1. Trimming at V came to 3 bases and at J to 4 bases, leaving 7 bases not matched to a gene. Germline values: CDR1 MGHRA, CDR2 YSYEKL. The CDR3 sequence is 15 residues long. CDR3 loop: CASSQGRQGLYGYTF. In nucleotides, the CDR3 is TGCGCCAGCAGCCAGGGTCGACAGGGGCTCTATGGCTACACCTTC.

This clonotype was observed a single time. The junction does not match germline at one end; this may be a read error. The rearrangement uses TRBV7-9 and TRBJ2-5; the D is unclear. Germline CDR1 reads SEHNR; CDR2 reads FQNEAQ (reference sequence). The CDR3 is made up of 14 amino acids. The CDR3 spells CASSSDGAQEAQYF. CDR3 bases: TGTGCCAGCAGCTCCGACGGAGCGCAAGAGGCCCAGTACTTC. The whole variable domain, filled in from reference TRBV7-9 and TRBJ2-5, reads DTGVSQNPRHKITKRGQNVTFRCDPISEHNRLYWYRQTLGQGPEFLTYFQNEAQLEKSRLLSDRFSAERPKGSFSTLEIQRTEQGDSAMYLCASSSDGAQEAQYFGPGTRLLVL.

This clonotype was counted only a few times. This chain connects TRBV4-2 to TRBJ2-7; perhaps TRBD2 as D (6 bases). Germline V gene data show CDR1 as LGHNA and CDR2 as YNFKEQ. CDR3 size: 14 residues. V lost 4 bases to trimming and J lost 5 bases, with 15 bases between them. CDR3 sequence (DNA): TGTGCCAGCAGCCCCCTGACTAGTTCCGACGAGCAGTACTTC. Amino acids: CASSPLTSSDEQYF.

This clonotype was seen at least ten times. The genes are TRBV7-6 and TRBJ2-3; D is possibly TRBD2 (5 bases). Germline loops: CDR1 SGHVS, CDR2 FNYEAQ. Trimming stripped 10 bases from V and 2 bases from J, with 13 bases between. The CDR3 has 13 amino acids. The CDR3 DNA reads TGTGCCATTAGCCGGACTGTCACAGATACGCAGTATTTT. It specifies CAISRTVTDTQYF.

This clonotype was seen only a few times. V usage is TRBV6-5 and J usage is TRBJ2-3; either TRBD1 or TRBD2 may fit D (6 bases each). Per the germline V gene, CDR1 is MNHEY and CDR2 is SVGAGI. This CDR3 is 15 amino acids long. V gave up 2 bases and J gave up 2 bases, with 11 bases separating them. In DNA, the CDR3 is TGTGCCAGCAGTTACGGGGGGCGCGTCACAGATACGCAGTATTTT. This codes for CASSYGGRVTDTQYF.

This clonotype was detected only once. The junction does not match germline at one end; this may be a read error. Here the CDR3 DNA reads TGTGCCAGCAGTTACGACTGGACAGAAAACACCGAGGAGCTGTTTTTT. This sequence encodes CASSYDWTENTEELFF. The chain employs TRBV6-5 and TRBJ2-2, with a tentative D call TRBD1 (6 bases). CDR3 length: 16 residues. Germline loops: CDR1 MNHEY, CDR2 SVGAGI.

Remarks on this clonotype: A much larger clone sits a single nucleotide away, making a read error possible. The J gene is TRBJ2-7, the V gene TRBV29-1; 9 nucleotides align to TRBD1. The CDR3 extends over 14 amino acids. The germline CDR1 and CDR2 sequences are SQVTM and ANQGSEA. The CDR3 loop is CNVEGQGLPYEQYF. CDR3 DNA sequence: TGCAACGTTGAAGGACAGGGGTTACCGTACGAGCAGTACTTC.

The chain employs TRBV11-2 and TRBJ1-5, with 8 bases identical to TRBD1. Germline CDR1 reads SGHAT; CDR2 reads FQNNGV. Unmatched junction bases numbered 6, after V lost 4 bases and J lost 4 bases. The CDR3 is 15 amino acids. CDR3 in amino acids: CASSYHGQGNQPQHF. The CDR3 region has the DNA TGTGCCAGCAGCTACCATGGACAGGGTAATCAGCCCCAGCATTTT. The full variable domain, its missing parts supplied by reference TRBV11-2 and TRBJ1-5, is EAGVAQSPRYKIIEKRQSVAFWCNPISGHATLYWYQQILGQGPKLLIQFQNNGVVDDSQLPKDRFSAERLKGVDSTLKIQPAKLEDSAVYLCASSYHGQGNQPQHFGDGTRLSIL.

This chain links TRBV6-5 with TRBJ2-2, with 7 positions matching TRBD2. CDR1 and CDR2 from the germline V gene are MNHEY and SVGAGI. J lost 4 bases, V lost 7 bases, and 6 bases had no gene match. This CDR3 spans 14 amino acids. The CDR3 DNA follows: TGTGCCAGCACTGGGGGGGGGACCACCGGGGAGCTGTTTTTT. Protein sequence: CASTGGGTTGELFF.

The sample holds many counts of this clonotype. The chain joins TRBV27 to TRBJ1-4; the D gene is possibly TRBD1 (5 bases). Germline-derived CDR1 and CDR2 are MNHEY and SMNVEV (reference sequence). CDR3 length: 15 residues. Trimming stripped 2 bases from V and 3 bases from J, with 10 bases between. The CDR3, as DNA: TGTGCCAGCAGTTTAGTTTGGGGGTCTAATGAAAAACTGTTTTTT. As protein: CASSLVWGSNEKLFF.

V is TRBV7-9 and J is TRBJ2-3; no clear D. Germline CDR1 reads SEHNR; CDR2 reads FQNEAQ (reference sequence). Trimming left V 8 bases short and J 5 bases short, with 14 bases between. This CDR3 comprises 13 residues. The DNA of the CDR3 is TGTGCCAGCCGCCTTACCCTTCAAGATACGCAGTATTTT. It codes for CASRLTLQDTQYF.

Concerning this clonotype: Its ends do not fully match the called genes, so a read error is possible. The chain joins TRBV12-3 or TRBV12-4 to TRBJ2-3; D unclear. This CDR3 spans 14 amino acids. CDR3 amino acids: CASSFALVPDTRYF. In DNA form, the CDR3 reads TGTGCCAGCAGTTTTGCCCTAGTCCCAGATACGCGGTATTTT.

This clonotype was found a few times. This rearrangement joins TRBV11-2 to TRBJ2-3; no definite D call. Germline loops: CDR1 SGHAT, CDR2 FQNNGV. The CDR3 has 17 amino acids. The germline V and J ends were trimmed by 5 bases and 0 bases, with 18 bases remaining between them. CDR3 in DNA: TGTGCCAGCAGCCGACTCTCCAAGGCGCAGAGCACAGATACGCAGTATTTT. Translation: CASSRLSKAQSTDTQYF. The variable domain in full, completed from reference TRBV11-2 and TRBJ2-3, reads EAGVAQSPRYKIIEKRQSVAFWCNPISGHATLYWYQQILGQGPKLLIQFQNNGVVDDSQLPKDRFSAERLKGVDSTLKIQPAKLEDSAVYLCASSRLSKAQSTDTQYFGPGTRLTVL.

This clonotype appeared a few times. This rearrangement joins TRBV20-1 to TRBJ2-2; D is unclear. The germline gives CDR1 DFQATT, CDR2 SNEGSKA (reference sequence). CDR3 length equals 16 residues. Trimming took off 3 bases at V and 4 bases at J, with 18 bases between the two ends. The CDR3, as DNA: TGCAGTGCTAGGCCAAAATGGGTCTTCGGCACCGGGGAGCTGTTTTTT. As protein: CSARPKWVFGTGELFF.

The chain employs TRBV20-1 and TRBJ2-2, with TRBD2 identical over 13 bases. Germline V lookup: CDR1 DFQATT, CDR2 SNEGSKA (reference sequence). CDR3 size: 18 residues. V was clipped by 0 bases and J by 0 bases; unmatched bases: 4. CDR3 sequence: CSARELAGGPANTGELFF. CDR3 nucleotides: TGCAGTGCTAGAGAACTAGCGGGAGGGCCCGCGAACACCGGGGAGCTGTTTTTT.

About this clonotype itself: A much larger clone lies a single base off, so this may be a read error. J is TRBJ2-3 and V is TRBV6-5; TRBD1 aligns across 7 bases. With V trimmed by 7 bases and J by 2 bases, 12 bases remained unmatched. The CDR3 consists of 16 residues. The germline V gene has CDR1 MNHEY and CDR2 SVGAGI. The CDR3 spells CASKAETGQATDTQYF. As DNA, the CDR3 is TGTGCCAGCAAGGCCGAAACCGGACAGGCCACAGATACGCAGTATTTT.

Worth noting for this clonotype: A much larger clone differs by one base, so this may be a read error. The rearrangement uses TRBV6-6 and TRBJ2-1, with a possible D match to TRBD1 (6 bases). There are 14 residues in the CDR3. V was clipped by 3 bases and J by 9 bases, with 15 bases between them. Germline V gene sequence: CDR1 MNHNY, CDR2 SVGAGI (reference sequence). CDR3 bases: TGTGCCAGCAGTTATGTCTGGGGGCGCAGTGAGCAGTTCTTC. Translated: CASSYVWGRSEQFF.

This clonotype was seen a few times. This sequence joins TRBV3-1 and TRBJ2-5; no firm D call. Germline CDR1 and CDR2: LGHDT and YNNKEL (reference sequence). The CDR3 loop spans 13 amino acids. V was clipped by 2 bases and J by 5 bases, with 9 bases between them. The CDR3 nucleotides read TGTGCCAGCAGCCAACCGCACGATGAGACCCAGTACTTC. Translating gives CASSQPHDETQYF.

In regard to this clonotype: This may arise from a read error, as a much more abundant clone is one base away. The chain joins TRBV4-3 to TRBJ1-1, with D perhaps matching TRBD1 (6 bases). The CDR3 spans 17 residues. The germline CDR1 and CDR2 sequences are LGHNA and YSLEER. The CDR3 protein is CASSRGWGGPLNTAAFF. In DNA form, the CDR3 reads TGCGCCAGCAGCCGCGGTTGGGGGGGCCCACTGAACACTGCAGCTTTCTTT.